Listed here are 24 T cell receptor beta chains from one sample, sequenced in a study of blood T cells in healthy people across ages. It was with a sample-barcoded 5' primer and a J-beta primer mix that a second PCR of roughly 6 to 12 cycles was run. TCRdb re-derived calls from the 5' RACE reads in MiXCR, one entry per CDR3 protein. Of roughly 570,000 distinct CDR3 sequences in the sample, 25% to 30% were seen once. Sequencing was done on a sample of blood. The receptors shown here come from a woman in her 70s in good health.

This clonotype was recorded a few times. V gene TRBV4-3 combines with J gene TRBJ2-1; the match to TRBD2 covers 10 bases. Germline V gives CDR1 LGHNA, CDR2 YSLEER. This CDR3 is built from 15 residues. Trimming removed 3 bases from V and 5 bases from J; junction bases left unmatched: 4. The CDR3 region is CASSQVAGGNNEQFF. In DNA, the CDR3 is TGCGCCAGCAGCCAGGTAGCGGGGGGCAACAATGAGCAGTTCTTC.

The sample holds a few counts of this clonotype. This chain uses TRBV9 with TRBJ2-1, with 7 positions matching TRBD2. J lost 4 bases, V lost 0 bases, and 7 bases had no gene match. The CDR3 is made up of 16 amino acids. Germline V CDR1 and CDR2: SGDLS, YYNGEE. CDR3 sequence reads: CASSVGEGYGYNEQFF. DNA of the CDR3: TGTGCCAGCAGCGTAGGGGAGGGGTATGGGTACAATGAGCAGTTCTTC.

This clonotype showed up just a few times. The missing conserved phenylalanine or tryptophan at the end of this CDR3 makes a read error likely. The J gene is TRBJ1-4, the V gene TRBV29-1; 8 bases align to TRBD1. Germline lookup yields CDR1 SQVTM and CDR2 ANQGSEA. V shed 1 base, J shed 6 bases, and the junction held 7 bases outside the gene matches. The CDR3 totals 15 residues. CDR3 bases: TGCAGCGTTGAAGGGGGACAGGACCACTATGAAAAACTGTTTCTT. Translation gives CSVEGGQDHYEKLFL.

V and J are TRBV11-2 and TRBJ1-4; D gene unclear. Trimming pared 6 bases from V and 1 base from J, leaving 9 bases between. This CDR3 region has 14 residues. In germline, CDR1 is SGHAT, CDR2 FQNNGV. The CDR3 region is CASSFGRTNEKLFF. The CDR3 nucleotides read TGTGCCAGCAGTTTCGGAAGAACTAATGAAAAACTGTTTTTT.

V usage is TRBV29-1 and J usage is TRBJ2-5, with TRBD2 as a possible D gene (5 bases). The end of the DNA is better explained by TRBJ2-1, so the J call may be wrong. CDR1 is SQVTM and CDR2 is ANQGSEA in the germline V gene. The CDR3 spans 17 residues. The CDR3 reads CSVEGRREPQTYNEQFF. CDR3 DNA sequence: TGCAGCGTTGAGGGGAGAAGGGAGCCTCAAACGTACAATGAGCAGTTCTTC.

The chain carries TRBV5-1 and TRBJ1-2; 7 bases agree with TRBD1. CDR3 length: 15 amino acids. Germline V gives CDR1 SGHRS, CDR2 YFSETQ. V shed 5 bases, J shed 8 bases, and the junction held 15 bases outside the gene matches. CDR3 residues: CASRNTGAGKKGYTF. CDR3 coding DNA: TGCGCCAGCAGAAACACAGGGGCCGGGAAGAAAGGCTACACCTTC.

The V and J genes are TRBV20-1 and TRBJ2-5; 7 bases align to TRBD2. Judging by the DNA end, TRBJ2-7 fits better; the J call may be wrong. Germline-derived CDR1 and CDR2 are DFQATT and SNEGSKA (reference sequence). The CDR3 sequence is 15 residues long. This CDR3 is CSARDRASGGYEQYF. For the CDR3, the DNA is TGCAGTGCTAGAGATCGGGCTAGCGGAGGCTACGAGCAGTACTTC.

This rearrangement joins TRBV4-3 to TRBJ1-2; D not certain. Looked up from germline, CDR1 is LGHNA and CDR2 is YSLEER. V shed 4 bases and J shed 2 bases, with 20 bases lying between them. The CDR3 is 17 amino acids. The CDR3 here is CASSRQVPGRLNYGYTF. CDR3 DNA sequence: TGCGCCAGCAGCCGCCAAGTTCCCGGACGGTTGAACTATGGCTACACCTTC.

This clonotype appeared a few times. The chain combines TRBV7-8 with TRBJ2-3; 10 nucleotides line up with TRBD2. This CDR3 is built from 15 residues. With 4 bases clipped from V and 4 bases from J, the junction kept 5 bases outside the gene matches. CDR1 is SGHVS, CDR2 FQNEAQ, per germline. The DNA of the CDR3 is TGTGCCAGCAGCTACCTAGCGGGGGACGCAGATACGCAGTATTTT. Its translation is CASSYLAGDADTQYF. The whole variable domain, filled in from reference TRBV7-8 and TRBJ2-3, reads GAGVSQSPRYKVAKRGQDVALRCDPISGHVSLFWYQQALGQGPEFLTYFQNEAQLDKSGLPSDRFFAERPEGSVSTLKIQRTQQEDSAVYLCASSYLAGDADTQYFGPGTRLTVL.

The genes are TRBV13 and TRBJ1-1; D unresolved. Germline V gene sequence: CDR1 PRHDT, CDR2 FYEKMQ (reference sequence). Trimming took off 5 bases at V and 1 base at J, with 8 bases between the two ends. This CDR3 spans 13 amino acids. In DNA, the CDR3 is TGTGCCAGCAGCAACCGCGGGAACACTGAAGCTTTCTTT. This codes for CASSNRGNTEAFF.

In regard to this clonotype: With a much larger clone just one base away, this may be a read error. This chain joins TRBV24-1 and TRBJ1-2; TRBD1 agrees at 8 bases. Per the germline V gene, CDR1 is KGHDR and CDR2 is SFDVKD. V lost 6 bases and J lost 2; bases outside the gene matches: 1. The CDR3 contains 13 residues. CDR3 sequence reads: CATSRDRNYGYTF. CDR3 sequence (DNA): TGTGCCACCAGTCGGGACAGGAACTATGGCTACACCTTC.

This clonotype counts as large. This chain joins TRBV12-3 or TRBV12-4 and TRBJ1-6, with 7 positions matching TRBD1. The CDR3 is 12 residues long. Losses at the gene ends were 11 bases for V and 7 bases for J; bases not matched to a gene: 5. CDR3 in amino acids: CAGGDSNSPLHF. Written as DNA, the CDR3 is TGTGCCGGGGGGGACAGCAATTCACCCCTCCACTTT.

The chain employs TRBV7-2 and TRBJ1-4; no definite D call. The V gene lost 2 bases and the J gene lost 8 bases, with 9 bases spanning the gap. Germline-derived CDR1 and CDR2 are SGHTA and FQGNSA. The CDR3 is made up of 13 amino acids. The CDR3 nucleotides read TGTGCCAGCAGCTTAAGTCCTGGGGAAAAACTGTTTTTT. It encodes CASSLSPGEKLFF.

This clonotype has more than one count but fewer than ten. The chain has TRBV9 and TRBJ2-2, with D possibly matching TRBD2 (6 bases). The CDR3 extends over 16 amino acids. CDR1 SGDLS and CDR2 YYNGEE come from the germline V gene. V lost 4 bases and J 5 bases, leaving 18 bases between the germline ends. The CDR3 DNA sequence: TGTGCCAGCAGCCACGACGGCCACGCGGGAACCGGGGAGCTGTTTTTT. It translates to CASSHDGHAGTGELFF.

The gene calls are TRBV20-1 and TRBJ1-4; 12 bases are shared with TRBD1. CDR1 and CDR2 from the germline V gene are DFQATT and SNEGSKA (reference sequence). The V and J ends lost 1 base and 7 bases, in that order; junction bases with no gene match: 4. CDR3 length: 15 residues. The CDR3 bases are TGCAGTGCTAGAGGAGGGACAGGGGGCGGTGAAAAACTGTTTTTT. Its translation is CSARGGTGGGEKLFF.

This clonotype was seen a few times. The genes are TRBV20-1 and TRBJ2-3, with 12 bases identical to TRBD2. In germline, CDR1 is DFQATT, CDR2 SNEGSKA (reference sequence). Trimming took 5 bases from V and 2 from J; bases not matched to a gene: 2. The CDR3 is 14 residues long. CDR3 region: CSAGLAGPTDTQYF. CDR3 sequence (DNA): TGCAGTGCTGGACTAGCGGGGCCCACAGATACGCAGTATTTT.

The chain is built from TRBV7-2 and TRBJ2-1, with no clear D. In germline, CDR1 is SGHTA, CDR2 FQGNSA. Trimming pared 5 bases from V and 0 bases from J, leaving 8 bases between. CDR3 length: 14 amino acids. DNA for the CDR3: TGTGCCAGCAGCACGGCGAGCTCCTACAATGAGCAGTTCTTC. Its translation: CASSTASSYNEQFF. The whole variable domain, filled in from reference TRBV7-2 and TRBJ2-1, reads GAGVSQSPSNKVTEKGKDVELRCDPISGHTALYWYRQSLGQGLEFLIYFQGNSAPDKSGLPSDRFSAERTGGSVSTLTIQRTQQEDSAVYLCASSTASSYNEQFFGPGTRLTVL.

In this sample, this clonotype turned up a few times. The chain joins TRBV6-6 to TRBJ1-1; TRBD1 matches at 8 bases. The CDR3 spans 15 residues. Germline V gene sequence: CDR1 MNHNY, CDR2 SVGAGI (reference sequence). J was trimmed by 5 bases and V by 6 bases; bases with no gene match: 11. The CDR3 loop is CASRGPGQGMTEAFF. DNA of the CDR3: TGTGCCAGCAGAGGCCCTGGACAGGGTATGACTGAAGCTTTCTTT.

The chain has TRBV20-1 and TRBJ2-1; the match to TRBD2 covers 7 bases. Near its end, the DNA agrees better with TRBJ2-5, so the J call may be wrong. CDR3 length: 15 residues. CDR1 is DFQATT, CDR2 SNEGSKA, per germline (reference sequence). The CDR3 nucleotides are TGCAGTGCTAGAGATCCCCAAGGGAGGGGAGAGACCCAGTACTTC. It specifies CSARDPQGRGETQYF.

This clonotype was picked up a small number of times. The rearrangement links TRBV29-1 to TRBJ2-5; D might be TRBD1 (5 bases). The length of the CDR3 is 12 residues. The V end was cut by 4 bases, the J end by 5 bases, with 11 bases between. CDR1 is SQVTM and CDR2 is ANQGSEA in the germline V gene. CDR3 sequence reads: CSVALGVETQYF. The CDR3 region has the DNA TGCAGCGTTGCCCTAGGGGTTGAGACCCAGTACTTC. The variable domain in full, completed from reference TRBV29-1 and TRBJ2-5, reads SAVISQKPSRDICQRGTSLTIQCQVDSQVTMMFWYRQQPGQSLTLIATANQGSEATYESGFVIDKFPISRPNLTFSTLTVSNMSPEDSSIYLCSVALGVETQYFGPGTRLLVL.

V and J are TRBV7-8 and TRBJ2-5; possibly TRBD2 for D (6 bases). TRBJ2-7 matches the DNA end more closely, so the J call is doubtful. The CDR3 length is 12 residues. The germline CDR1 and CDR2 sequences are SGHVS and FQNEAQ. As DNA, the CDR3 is TGTGCCAGCAACAACAGGCGGGGCGAGCAGTACTTC. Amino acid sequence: CASNNRRGEQYF.

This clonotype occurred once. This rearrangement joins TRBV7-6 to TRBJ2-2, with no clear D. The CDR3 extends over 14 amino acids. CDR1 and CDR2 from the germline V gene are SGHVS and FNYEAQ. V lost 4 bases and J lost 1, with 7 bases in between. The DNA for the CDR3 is TGTGCCAGCAGCTCGACCATGAACACCGGGGAGCTGTTTTTT. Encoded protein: CASSSTMNTGELFF.

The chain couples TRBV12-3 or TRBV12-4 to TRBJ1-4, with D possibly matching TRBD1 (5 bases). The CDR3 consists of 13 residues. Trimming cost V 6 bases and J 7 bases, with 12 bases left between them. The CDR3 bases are TGTGCCAGCAGAGAGGGGCGGATTGAAAAACTGTTTTTT. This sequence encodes CASREGRIEKLFF.

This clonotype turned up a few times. DNA for the CDR3: TGCAGTGCTAGCGGGGACGATACGCAGTATTTT. This translates into CSASGDDTQYF. The gene calls are TRBV20-1 and TRBJ2-3; D possibly uses TRBD1 or TRBD2 (5 bases each). The V end was cut by 3 bases, the J end by 6 bases, with 7 bases between. The germline V gene encodes CDR1 DFQATT and CDR2 SNEGSKA (reference sequence). CDR3 size: 11 residues.